The subject of this entry is one T cell receptor (beta chain). The V gene's germline CDR1 is DFQATT and CDR2 SNEGSKA (reference sequence). The CDR3 consists of 20 residues. Trimming removed 3 bases from V and 4 bases from J; junction bases left unmatched: 22. This entry comes from a study of response to subunit inactivated influenza vaccine. TCRdb independently ran MiXCR on the RT-PCR reads; one entry per CDR3 protein. The top ten hold about 7.6% of the sample, which has 650,000 or so distinct CDR3 sequences, less than 15% seen once. This specimen consisted of PBMCs from blood, obtained 14 days before vaccination. The clonotype originates from a man aged 45-65 years who received an inactivated influenza vaccine. This chain links TRBV20-1 with TRBJ2-3, with TRBD2 matching over 10 bases. The chain's CDR3 is CSASDRTSGREWAVSDTQYF. The CDR3, as DNA: TGCAGTGCTAGCGATCGGACTAGCGGTAGGGAGTGGGCAGTATCAGATACGCAGTATTTT.